Here is one T cell receptor beta chain with its context. Its target is not known. The data derive from a study of CD8 T cells in Susac syndrome. Looking at the study overall: Among the Susac syndrome patients who underwent sequencing, roughly six had clinically active disease, while eight or nine of them were in remission.

An input of about 0.5 to 1 ug of RNA was subjected to reverse transcription using random hexamers. TCRdb processed the immunoSEQ multiplex PCR reads anew with MiXCR; each CDR3 protein has one entry. The data show 100,000 to 150,000 distinct CDR3 sequences, with just under 95% seen just once and about 0.2% held by the top ten. Study-wide results and caveats: Clonal expansion of CD8+ cells in Susac peaked in TEMRA cells (and in active patients). The authors acknowledged that their TCR sequencing and HLA analysis involved a relatively small number of individuals.

The receptor's source is a human donor with Susac syndrome. The specimen sequenced was CD8+ T cells from PBMCs.

The DNA for the CDR3 is TGCAGTGCTAGAGATCTACGGGGACATACGCAGTATTTT. Protein sequence: CSARDLRGHTQYF. The V and J genes are TRBV20-1 and TRBJ2-3, with D possibly called TRBD1 or TRBD2 (5 bases each). V lost 0 bases to trimming and J lost 7 bases, with 11 bases between them. Germline CDR1 and CDR2: DFQATT and SNEGSKA (reference sequence). The CDR3 has 13 amino acids.